The 25 T cell receptor beta chains below come from one sample, sequenced in a study of identical twins. In TCRdb, the 5' RACE reads were re-called with MiXCR into one record per CDR3 protein. The sample shows more than 600,000 distinct CDR3 sequences, about 18% of them seen only once. The data were also submitted as part of a second study, on T cells expressing NK-cell markers.

Sequencing was performed on PBMCs. The receptors shown here come from a woman aged 18-30 years in good health.

The genes are TRBV12-3 or TRBV12-4 and TRBJ2-1, with 10 bases lining up with TRBD2. J lost 9 bases, V lost 5 bases, and 10 bases had no gene match. This CDR3 has 15 residues. CDR3 DNA sequence: TGTGCCAGCAGTCCCCCAAGCGGGAGGGGGAGTGAGCAGTTCTTC. It is translated as CASSPPSGRGSEQFF.

In its sample, this clonotype was seen a few times. The J gene is TRBJ2-1, the V gene TRBV20-1, with 8 bases matching TRBD2. CDR3 size: 16 residues. CDR1 and CDR2 from the germline V gene are DFQATT and SNEGSKA (reference sequence). The V and J ends lost 6 bases and 2 bases, in that order; junction bases with no gene match: 12. The CDR3 loop is CSAISGIPQPYNEQFF. In DNA, the CDR3 is TGCAGTGCCATTAGCGGGATCCCTCAGCCCTACAATGAGCAGTTCTTC.

On this clonotype: Sequence at one end of the junction differs from germline and may be a read error. The chain uses TRBV20-1 and TRBJ2-3; 9 positions match TRBD2. Germline loops: CDR1 DFQATT, CDR2 SNEGSKA (reference sequence). This CDR3 comprises 16 residues. The CDR3 here is CCARSRWTSVADTQYF. CDR3 bases: TGCTGTGCTAGGTCGCGTTGGACTAGCGTTGCAGATACGCAGTATTTT.

This clonotype was detected a few times. The chain couples TRBV12-3 or TRBV12-4 to TRBJ2-7; the D gene could be TRBD1 or TRBD2 (6 bases each). The CDR3 spans 13 residues. Trimming cost V 5 bases and J 6 bases, with 14 bases left between them. CDR3 DNA sequence: TGTGCCAGCAGTATATTACAGGGAGGCGAGCAGTACTTC. It codes for CASSILQGGEQYF.

A few counts support this clonotype. This chain connects TRBV7-9 to TRBJ2-1, with D hard to call. The V and J ends lost 3 bases and 2 bases respectively, with 11 bases between them. Germline lookup yields CDR1 SEHNR and CDR2 FQNEAQ (reference sequence). The CDR3 is 15 residues long. The CDR3 region is CASSLVASTYNEQFF. CDR3 bases: TGTGCCAGCAGCTTGGTGGCTAGTACCTACAATGAGCAGTTCTTC.

The chain has TRBV6-5 and TRBJ2-1; 7 bases align to TRBD2. V was pared by 2 bases and J by 1 base, with 8 bases of the junction left unmatched. CDR3 length equals 17 residues. The V gene's germline CDR1 is MNHEY and CDR2 SVGAGI. CDR3 amino acids: CASSYERDQPSYNEQFF. The CDR3 region has the DNA TGTGCCAGCAGTTACGAGCGGGACCAACCGTCCTACAATGAGCAGTTCTTC.

The rearrangement uses TRBV6-6 and TRBJ1-1; D remains unclear. This CDR3 has 11 residues. V lost 0 bases and J lost 12, with 8 bases in between. Looked up from germline, CDR1 is MNHNY and CDR2 is SVGAGI (reference sequence). CDR3 DNA sequence: TGTGCCAGCAGTTACTCGCAAGGGTCTTTCTTT. This translates into CASSYSQGSFF.

This clonotype has a handful of counts. J is TRBJ2-7 and V is TRBV10-3; 7 bases line up with TRBD1. This CDR3 has 14 residues. Germline V lookup: CDR1 ENHRY, CDR2 SYGVKD. The trim removed 6 bases at V and 0 bases at J, leaving 5 bases unmatched. The CDR3 DNA sequence: TGTGCCATCAGCCCGACAGGGTCCTCCTACGAGCAGTACTTC. The encoded protein is CAISPTGSSYEQYF.

This clonotype was seen a few times. The V call is TRBV18, the J call TRBJ2-7; tentative D call: TRBD1 (5 bases). This CDR3 comprises 14 residues. V was pared by 5 bases and J by 3 bases, with 14 bases between. Germline V gene sequence: CDR1 KGHSH, CDR2 LQKENI. The CDR3 spells CASSEVSRDYEQYF. Here the CDR3 DNA reads TGTGCCAGCTCAGAGGTTTCCAGGGACTACGAGCAGTACTTC. Drawing the rest from reference TRBV18 and TRBJ2-7, the complete variable domain is NAGVMQNPRHLVRRRGQEARLRCSPMKGHSHVYWYRQLPEEGLKFMVYLQKENIIDESGMPKERFSAEFPKEGPSILRIQQVVRGDSAAYFCASSEVSRDYEQYFGPGTRLTVT.

The gene calls are TRBV12-3 or TRBV12-4 and TRBJ1-5; tentatively, D is TRBD1 (6 bases). V was shortened by 5 bases and J by 5 bases, with 10 bases between the two germline ends. The CDR3 is 13 residues long. In DNA form, the CDR3 reads TGTGCCAGCAGTAGGGGGGAATATCAGCCCCAGCATTTT. Protein: CASSRGEYQPQHF.

The gene calls are TRBV10-3 and TRBJ1-1; D remains unclear. This CDR3 has 12 amino acids. Germline values: CDR1 ENHRY, CDR2 SYGVKD. The V end lost 3 bases, the J end lost 6 bases, and 8 bases lay between the germline ends. CDR3 sequence: CAISDWGAEAFF. CDR3 nucleotides: TGTGCCATCAGTGACTGGGGAGCTGAAGCTTTCTTT.

The V and J genes are TRBV9 and TRBJ2-7; no clear D gene. Per the germline V gene, CDR1 is SGDLS and CDR2 is YYNGEE. The length of the CDR3 is 14 residues. Trimming stripped 0 bases from V and 6 bases from J, with 13 bases between. CDR3 bases: TGTGCCAGCAGCGTAGGAATGGCTAAGCTCGAGCAGTACTTC. Translation: CASSVGMAKLEQYF.

This chain connects TRBV6-5 to TRBJ2-2, with D hard to call. Germline V gene sequence: CDR1 MNHEY, CDR2 SVGAGI. The V end was cut by 0 bases, the J end by 4 bases, with 6 bases between. The CDR3 covers 14 residues. The chain's CDR3 is CASSYSDGTGELFF. DNA for the CDR3: TGTGCCAGCAGTTACTCGGACGGCACCGGGGAGCTGTTTTTT.

V gene TRBV7-2 combines with J gene TRBJ2-1, with D perhaps assigned TRBD1 or TRBD2 (5 bases each). Trimming removed 5 bases from V and 5 bases from J, with 19 bases in between. Germline assignment: CDR1 SGHTA and CDR2 FQGNSA. This CDR3 has 16 residues. The CDR3 protein is CASSLDGGVFHNEQFF. The CDR3 DNA follows: TGTGCCAGCAGCCTGGATGGGGGTGTTTTCCACAATGAGCAGTTCTTC.

A few counts support this clonotype. The chain couples TRBV7-9 to TRBJ2-1, with D possibly matching TRBD1 (6 bases). The CDR3 totals 17 residues. The germline V gene encodes CDR1 SEHNR and CDR2 FQNEAQ (reference sequence). V was clipped by 7 bases and J by 5 bases, with 24 bases between them. The CDR3 bases are TGTGCCAGCACCCGACCCAATACCGGGACATCCGACAATGAGCAGTTCTTC. As protein: CASTRPNTGTSDNEQFF.

V usage is TRBV15 and J usage is TRBJ1-5; D is uncertain. The V end was cut by 0 bases, the J end by 5 bases, with 5 bases between. Germline V lookup: CDR1 LNHNV, CDR2 YYDKDF (reference sequence). This CDR3 contains 13 residues. The CDR3 loop is CATSRETDQPQHF. DNA for the CDR3: TGTGCCACCAGCAGAGAAACTGATCAGCCCCAGCATTTT.

The CDR3 is CSATIGGRHNEQFF. CDR3 sequence (DNA): TGCAGTGCTACGATCGGGGGGCGGCACAATGAGCAGTTCTTC. V usage is TRBV20-1 and J usage is TRBJ2-1; possible D gene TRBD2, 7 bases. The CDR3 spans 14 residues. Germline V CDR1 and CDR2: DFQATT, SNEGSKA (reference sequence). Trimming removed 4 bases from V and 5 bases from J, with 15 bases in between.

The gene calls are TRBV10-3 and TRBJ2-4; 8 bases fit TRBD2. The V and J ends lost 8 bases and 3 bases, in that order; junction bases with no gene match: 12. CDR3 length: 16 amino acids. The germline gives CDR1 ENHRY, CDR2 SYGVKD. The CDR3 is CAIGRGGPYDKNIQYF. CDR3 nucleotide sequence: TGTGCCATCGGACGGGGGGGCCCCTATGACAAAAACATTCAGTACTTC.

The chain joins TRBV5-1 to TRBJ2-7, with unresolved D. Germline-derived CDR1 and CDR2 are SGHRS and YFSETQ. Between the trimmed V and J ends, which lost 6 bases and 0 bases, there was a span of 13 bases. The CDR3 has 14 amino acids. The CDR3 DNA follows: TGCGCCAGCATCTTAAGGACGAGCTCCTACGAGCAGTACTTC. Translated, it gives CASILRTSSYEQYF.

The chain is built from TRBV7-8 and TRBJ1-1, with D possibly TRBD1 on 6 matching bases. The length of the CDR3 is 15 residues. V lost 5 bases and J 1 base, leaving 14 bases between the germline ends. In germline, CDR1 is SGHVS, CDR2 FQNEAQ. The CDR3 DNA reads TGTGCCAGCAGCCTATTGGGGACATCGAACACTGAAGCTTTCTTT. This gives the protein CASSLLGTSNTEAFF.

This clonotype occurred a few times. This chain links TRBV12-3 or TRBV12-4 with TRBJ2-7; D is uncertain. The CDR3 sequence is 15 residues long. The V end lost 4 bases, the J end lost 2 bases, and 15 bases lay between the germline ends. The CDR3 nucleotides read TGTGCCAGCAGTTCCCGGAGAATTGGTACCTACGAGCAGTACTTC. This translates into CASSSRRIGTYEQYF.

In its sample, this clonotype was seen a few times. This chain links TRBV7-9 with TRBJ1-1, with no clear D. CDR3 length: 10 residues. V was trimmed by 4 bases and J by 7 bases, leaving 4 bases between them. The germline V gene has CDR1 SEHNR and CDR2 FQNEAQ (reference sequence). As DNA, the CDR3 is TGTGCCAGCAGCTACGATGAAGCTTTCTTT. Translated, it gives CASSYDEAFF.

This clonotype appeared a few times. This chain joins TRBV12-3 or TRBV12-4 and TRBJ2-5; either TRBD1 or TRBD2 may supply D (5 bases each). V lost 5 bases to trimming and J lost 5 bases, with 15 bases between them. There are 14 residues in the CDR3. The CDR3 protein is CASSIFRDRETQYF. The CDR3 DNA is TGTGCCAGCAGTATCTTTAGGGACCGTGAGACCCAGTACTTC.

The V call is TRBV12-3 or TRBV12-4, the J call TRBJ2-7; 9 nucleotides line up with TRBD2. The CDR3 has 12 residues. Trimming took 0 bases from V and 9 from J; bases not matched to a gene: 0. The CDR3 DNA follows: TGTGCCAGCAGTTTAGCGACTAGCGGGCAGTACTTC. Its protein product is CASSLATSGQYF.

This clonotype was observed a handful of times. The chain has TRBV3-1 and TRBJ2-7, with a tentative D call TRBD1 (6 bases). The V gene's germline CDR1 is LGHDT and CDR2 YNNKEL (reference sequence). V lost 0 bases and J 3 bases, leaving 12 bases between the germline ends. CDR3 length: 15 amino acids. The CDR3 DNA reads TGTGCCAGCAGCCAAGACTTTGGCAGGGGCTACGAGCAGTACTTC. Its translation is CASSQDFGRGYEQYF.